The 11 T cell receptor beta chains below all came from one sample that was sequenced in a study of T cell repertoires in cytomegalovirus infection. TCRdb fed the reads into MiXCR, producing one record per CDR3 protein. Among 560,000 or so distinct CDR3 sequences listed, approximately 17% were seen once. The sample comprised CD8+ T cells from PBMCs. These receptors were taken from a human donor in good health (CMV status not recorded). Some clones in this sample may be carry-over from other donors' samples.

The chain links TRBV4-1 to TRBJ1-5, with 8 bases identical to TRBD1. This CDR3 region has 16 residues. Looked up from germline, CDR1 is MGHRA and CDR2 is YSYEKL. V shed 4 bases, J shed 3 bases, and the junction held 8 bases outside the gene matches. CDR3 sequence reads: CASSLTTGVNNQPQHF. In nucleotides, the CDR3 is TGCGCCAGCAGCCTTACGACAGGGGTAAACAATCAGCCCCAGCATTTT.

This clonotype is a singleton in its sample. The chain couples TRBV5-6 to TRBJ2-7; 7 bases fit TRBD1. This CDR3 contains 15 residues. Germline loops: CDR1 SGHDT, CDR2 YYEEEE. V lost 4 bases and J lost 2; bases outside the gene matches: 9. Here the CDR3 reads CASSQGQIIPYEQYF. The CDR3 DNA reads as TGTGCCAGCAGCCAGGGACAGATAATACCCTACGAGCAGTACTTC.

At least ten counts were recorded for this clonotype. The chain recombines TRBV27 with TRBJ1-2; 10 nucleotides align to TRBD1. J gave up 4 bases and V 5 bases, and 7 bases lay outside the gene matches. CDR1 is MNHEY and CDR2 is SMNVEV in the germline V gene (reference sequence). This CDR3 comprises 15 residues. The CDR3 DNA reads as TGTGCCAGCAGTCTCGGGGACAGGGGAAGCTATGGCTACACCTTC. Translated: CASSLGDRGSYGYTF.

Many counts were recorded for this clonotype. The chain has TRBV19 and TRBJ1-2; D possibly corresponds to TRBD1 (5 bases). CDR1 and CDR2 from the germline V gene are LNHDA and SQIVND (reference sequence). V lost 6 bases to trimming and J lost 6 bases, with 17 bases between them. This CDR3 is built from 14 residues. CDR3 sequence reads: CASSLPSRVNGYTF. For the CDR3, the DNA is TGTGCCAGTAGCCTCCCTTCCAGGGTGAATGGCTACACCTTC.

The chain carries TRBV5-6 and TRBJ1-4; 7 bases fit TRBD1. The CDR3 has 16 amino acids. The ends lost 0 bases at V and 7 bases at J; junction bases unmatched: 9. The germline V gene has CDR1 SGHDT and CDR2 YYEEEE. CDR3 bases: TGTGCCAGCAGCTTGGGAGGAAACAGGGGCGGTGAAAAACTGTTTTTT. Translated, it gives CASSLGGNRGGEKLFF.

The table lists this clonotype with a few counts. The rearrangement links TRBV7-9 to TRBJ2-3, with D maybe TRBD2 (6 bases). The ends were cut back, 5 bases at V and 4 bases at J, with 10 bases in the middle. The CDR3 length is 13 residues. Germline lookup yields CDR1 SEHNR and CDR2 FQNEAQ (reference sequence). The CDR3 DNA sequence: TGTGCCAGCAGCCATAGACTAGCAGATACGCAGTATTTT. Translation: CASSHRLADTQYF.

The CDR3: CASSQDATGSANYGYTF. CDR3 nucleotide sequence: TGTGCCAGCAGCCAAGATGCAACCGGGTCCGCTAACTATGGCTACACCTTC. The rearrangement links TRBV3-1 to TRBJ1-2, with no clear D. The CDR3 is 17 amino acids. From germline, CDR1 is LGHDT and CDR2 YNNKEL (reference sequence). The ends were cut back, 0 bases at V and 0 bases at J, with 14 bases in the middle.

This clonotype showed up many times. V usage is TRBV29-1 and J usage is TRBJ2-1, with TRBD2 identical over 11 bases. The J segment lost 4 bases and the V segment lost 0 bases, leaving 11 bases of the junction unmatched. The CDR3 extends over 18 amino acids. The germline V gene encodes CDR1 SQVTM and CDR2 ANQGSEA. The chain's CDR3 is CSVEDRIAGGKIYNEQFF. As DNA, the CDR3 is TGCAGCGTTGAAGATAGAATAGCGGGGGGGAAAATTTACAATGAGCAGTTCTTC.

This clonotype showed up many times. The chain couples TRBV6-2 or TRBV6-3 to TRBJ1-1; no definite D call. The CDR3 is 14 amino acids. V gave up 7 bases and J gave up 0 bases, with 12 bases separating them. The V gene's germline CDR1 is MNHEY and CDR2 SVGEGT. The CDR3 nucleotides read TGTGCCAGCATACGACCCGCTTTGAACACTGAAGCTTTCTTT. Amino acid sequence: CASIRPALNTEAFF.

This clonotype was detected a few times. The chain links TRBV4-1 to TRBJ1-1; 7 positions match TRBD1. Germline CDR1 reads MGHRA; CDR2 reads YSYEKL. The CDR3 runs to 14 residues. V shed 1 base, J shed 11 bases, and the junction held 10 bases outside the gene matches. The CDR3 region is CASSQAGGVAPAFF. The CDR3 DNA is TGCGCCAGCAGCCAAGCAGGGGGTGTGGCGCCGGCTTTCTTT.

In its sample, this clonotype was seen many times. V gene TRBV7-3 combines with J gene TRBJ2-5, with D maybe TRBD1 (6 bases). Germline CDR1 SGHTA, CDR2 FQGTGA. The CDR3 sequence is 15 residues long. Trimming shortened V by 4 bases and J by 5 bases, and 17 bases separated the two germline ends. CDR3 residues: CASSSGTGKRETQYF. For the CDR3, the DNA is TGTGCCAGCAGCTCCGGAACAGGGAAACGGGAGACCCAGTACTTC.